This T cell receptor (beta chain) was observed in a study of early T cells in non-severe SARS-CoV-2 infection. The wider study: The study sequenced bulk RNA from unsorted whole blood, with chains unpaired.

Germline assignment: CDR1 SQVTM and CDR2 ANQGSEA. V lost 7 bases and J lost 1, with 10 bases in between. The CDR3 contains 12 residues. This clonotype was recorded a few times. Antigen unknown. Attachment of unique molecular identifiers was made to individual cDNA molecules. One entry per CDR3 protein, called by TCRdb with MiXCR from the 5' RACE reads. Counted here are approximately 60,000 distinct CDR3 sequences, around an eighth occurring once; the ten biggest clones make up about 1.3%. Study observations and caveats: Reliance on VDJdb matching favored anti-spike CD8 responses; private and CD4 specificities were missed.

The source is an adult who was a healthcare worker with PCR-confirmed SARS-CoV-2 infection or an uninfected control (not recorded which). This sequence joins TRBV29-1 and TRBJ1-1; no definite D call. Input material: whole blood. This chain's CDR3 is CSGVIWNTEAFF. The CDR3 DNA follows: TGCAGCGGGGTGATTTGGAACACTGAAGCTTTCTTT.